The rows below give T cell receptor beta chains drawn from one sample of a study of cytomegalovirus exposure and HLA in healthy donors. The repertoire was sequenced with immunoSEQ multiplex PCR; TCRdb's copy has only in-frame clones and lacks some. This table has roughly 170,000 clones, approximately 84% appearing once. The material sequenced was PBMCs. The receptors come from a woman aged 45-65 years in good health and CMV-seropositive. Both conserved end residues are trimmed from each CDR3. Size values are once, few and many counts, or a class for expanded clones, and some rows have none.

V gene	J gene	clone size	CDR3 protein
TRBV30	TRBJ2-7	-	AWSVQPRSEQY
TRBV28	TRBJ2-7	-	ASSSLSGAYEQY
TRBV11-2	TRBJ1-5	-	ASSLSAGQEVNQPQH
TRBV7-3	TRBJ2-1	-	ASSALGGVNEQF
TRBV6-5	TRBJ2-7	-	ASTQRGQKYEQY
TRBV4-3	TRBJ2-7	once	ASSQDAAGGAYEQY
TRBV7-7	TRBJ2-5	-	ASSLDGETQY
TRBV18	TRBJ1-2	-	ASSYGTEYGYT
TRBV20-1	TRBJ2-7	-	SAPNYEQY
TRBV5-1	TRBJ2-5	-	ASSSGTSGSGETQY
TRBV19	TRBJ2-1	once	ASGGTGFYNEQF
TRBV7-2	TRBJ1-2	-	ASSLGSGGIYGYT
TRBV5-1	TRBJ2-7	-	ASSSGAYEQY
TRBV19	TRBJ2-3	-	ASTPGGRPTQY
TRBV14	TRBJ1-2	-	ASSQVRGYGYT
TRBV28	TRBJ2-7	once	ASSLWGGSTSYEQY